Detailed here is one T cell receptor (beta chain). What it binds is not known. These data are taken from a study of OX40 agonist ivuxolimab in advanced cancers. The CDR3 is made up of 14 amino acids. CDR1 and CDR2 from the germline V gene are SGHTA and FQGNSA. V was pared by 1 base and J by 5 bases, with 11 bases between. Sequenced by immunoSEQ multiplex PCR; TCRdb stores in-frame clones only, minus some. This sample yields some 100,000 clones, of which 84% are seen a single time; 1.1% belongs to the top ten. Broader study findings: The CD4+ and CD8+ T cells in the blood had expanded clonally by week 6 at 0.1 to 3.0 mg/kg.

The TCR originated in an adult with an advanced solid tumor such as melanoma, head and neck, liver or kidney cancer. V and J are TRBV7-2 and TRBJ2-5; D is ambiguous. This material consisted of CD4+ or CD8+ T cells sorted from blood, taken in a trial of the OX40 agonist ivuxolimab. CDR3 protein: CASSLGQNGETQYF. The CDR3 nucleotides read TGTGCCAGCAGCTTAGGACAAAATGGCGAGACCCAGTACTTC.